This T cell receptor beta chain was identified during a study of blood T cell repertoires in COVID-19. Study-wide background: Researchers got acute and convalescent COVID-19 samples from the United States, Italy and Spain. PBMCs, B-cell-depleted T cells, or T cells provided the cDNA or gDNA that made up the material.

Under the authors' procedure: From reference gene primer amplification, estimates of nucleated cell counts were derived. TCRdb's copy holds only in-frame clones and misses some; the assay was immunoSEQ multiplex PCR. The V and J calls and clone size come from that table; D and trimming were worked out from the DNA. The sample has about 480,000 clones, more than 85% seen once; the top ten hold more than 4%. The sample taken for sequencing was peripheral blood. The clonotype originates from a woman aged 25 to 39 with acute or convalescent COVID-19.

CDR3 DNA sequence: TGTGCCAGCAGCTTCGAGAGTCCCAATCAGCCCCAGCATTTT. It is translated as CASSFESPNQPQHF. The chain links TRBV5-6 to TRBJ1-5; D gene uncertain. The CDR3 has 14 amino acids. Germline values: CDR1 SGHDT, CDR2 YYEEEE. V shed 2 bases and J shed 3 bases, with 9 bases lying between them.